This T cell receptor beta chain was sequenced for a study of regulatory T cells in long-lasting Graves disease. Study at large: Over 5 years of antithyroid drugs with positive TSH receptor antibodies was taken to mean persistent Graves' disease. Notes on the study in general: Patients with persistent Graves' had lower TCR diversity than newly diagnosed patients.

Building of the TCR beta libraries involved iRepertoire HTBI primers and Arm-PCR of CDR3 regions. TCRdb called the multiplex PCR reads again in MiXCR, with one record for every CDR3 protein. The table includes hundreds of thousands of distinct CDR3 sequences, less than 25% detected once. On this clonotype: Its specificity is unknown.

Stated time point: persistent/refractory GD, antithyroid drugs over 5 years with positive TRAb. PBMC-derived RNA was used for the TCR library. The sample was peripheral blood mononuclear cells (PBMCs), taken when the disease was refractory, from a patient treated with antithyroid drugs. This receptor was identified in a female donor with Graves disease.

The CDR3 DNA is TGTGCCTGGACCAAACTGGGCACAGATACGCAGTATTTT. Protein: CAWTKLGTDTQYF. The J gene is TRBJ2-3, the V gene TRBV30, with D unclear. The V end was cut by 4 bases, the J end by 1 base, with 9 bases between. CDR1 and CDR2 from the germline V gene are GTSNPN and SVGIG (reference sequence). CDR3 length: 13 residues.